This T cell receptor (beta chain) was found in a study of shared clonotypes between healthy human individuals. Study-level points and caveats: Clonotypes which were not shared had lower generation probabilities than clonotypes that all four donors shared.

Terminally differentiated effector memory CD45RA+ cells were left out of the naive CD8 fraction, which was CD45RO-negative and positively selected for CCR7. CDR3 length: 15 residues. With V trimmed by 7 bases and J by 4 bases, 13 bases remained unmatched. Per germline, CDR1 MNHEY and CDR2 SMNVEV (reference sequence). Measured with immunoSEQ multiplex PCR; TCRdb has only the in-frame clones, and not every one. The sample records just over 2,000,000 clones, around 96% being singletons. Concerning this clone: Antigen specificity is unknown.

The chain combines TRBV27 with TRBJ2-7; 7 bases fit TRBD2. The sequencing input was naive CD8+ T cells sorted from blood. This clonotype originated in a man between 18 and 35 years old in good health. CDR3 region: CASKRATGGIYEQYF. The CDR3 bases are TGTGCCAGCAAGCGTGCGACGGGGGGAATTTACGAGCAGTACTTC.